This T cell receptor (beta chain) was identified in a study of blood T cell repertoires in COVID-19. On the study more broadly: Specimens from acute and convalescent COVID-19 originated in the United States, Italy and Spain. In each case, the material was cDNA or gDNA derived from T cells, B-cell-depleted T cells, or PBMCs.

Clones were read by immunoSEQ multiplex PCR, and TCRdb kept only the in-frame ones, dropping some. Of about 140,000 clones listed, 87% are singletons. V lost 0 bases to trimming and J lost 2 bases; unmatched junction nucleotides: 2. CDR1 SGHRS and CDR2 YFSETQ come from the germline V gene. CDR3 length: 14 residues. The specimen was PBMCs or T cells enriched from blood (not recorded which). The V call is TRBV5-1, the J call TRBJ2-7; 7 bases match TRBD2. The clonotype comes from a man in his 60s who had recovered from COVID-19. This chain's CDR3 is CASSLAGRAYEQYF. DNA of the CDR3: TGCGCCAGCAGCTTGGCAGGGAGGGCCTACGAGCAGTACTTC.